This is a list of T cell receptor beta chains from one sample in a study of CD8+CD57+ T cells in acquired aplastic anemia. TCRdb re-called the reads through MiXCR, storing one row per CDR3 protein. This sample carries about 160,000 distinct CDR3 sequences, 70% to 80% of them seen once, and the ten largest clones take approximately 48%. Sequenced material: sorted CD4+, CD8+, or CD8+CD57+ T cells (not recorded which) from PBMCs. These receptors were collected from a human donor with aplastic anemia. Both conserved end residues are trimmed from each CDR3.

cdr3_aa v_call
ASSPRGVRQPQH TRBV14
SARSDLGASASNEQF TRBV20-1
ASSVAAKASGANVLT TRBV9
AISGDVRLNEQF TRBV10-1
ASSSLGPTEAF TRBV7-9
SARDPGSGETQY TRBV20-1
ASISGTYELF TRBV7-9
ASSTSGGSNEQF TRBV9
ASGPLAGFETQY TRBV7-9
AARGRRDRGQF TRBV24-1
ASSPLPLAGGNTGELF TRBV7-9
SVDGQPNTEAF TRBV29-1
SAGGGRDTEAF TRBV20-1
SVRPAQETQY TRBV29-1
ASSPFLASSYEQY TRBV7-2
SGGLLAGKNEQF TRBV29-1
ASSEGLAGVNTEAF TRBV7-6